This TCR beta chain is from a study of blood T cell repertoires in COVID-19 (dated by TCRdb to 2020 to 2022). Study-wide context: Samples covering the acute and convalescent phases of COVID-19 were provided by collaborators in the United States, Italy and Spain. The dataset comprised deeply sampled blood TCRbeta repertoires from subjects exposed to, actively infected with, or recovered from COVID-19. Where available, HLA class I and class II types were obtained from metadata supplied by the sample provider rather than from assay-based typing. A freely available public database, intended as a resource for researchers studying the immune response to SARS-CoV-2, is where the repertoires were released. Nearly every sample came with metadata listing a de-identified subject ID, COVID-19 status, age in years and sex. Samples came from the ongoing ImmuneRACE study (first 160 participants) plus 1,254 subjects from 6 global collaborators. The prospective study material was composed of cDNA or gDNA derived from T cells, B-cell-depleted T cells, or PBMCs. Broader findings and caveats from the paper: The quantity of clinical and demographic metadata differed by source and by participant and was supplied without curation.

Whole blood was collected in K2EDTA tubes by collaborating institutions according to the institutions' own protocols. For TCRbeta analysis, collaborator samples were shipped as frozen whole blood, as isolated PBMCs, or as DNA extracted from either sample type. This clone was detected a few times. The target of this receptor is not known. It has no much larger one-base neighbor in the sample; base qualities were not kept. At the junction V is shortened by 3 bases and J by 2 bases, with 17 bases in between. CDR1 and CDR2 (MDHEN, SYDVKM) derive from the germline V gene. The CDR3 numbers 16 residues from cysteine through phenylalanine. The retained sequence is limited to the CDR3, 48 bases, with the frame set at the first base. The immunoSEQ Assay, a bias-controlled multiplex PCR, was used to amplify TCRbeta CDR3 regions from genomic DNA. In the authors' own workflow: Nucleated cell counts per sample were estimated from amplification of reference gene primers within the assay. To quantify the absolute abundance of each unique TCRbeta CDR3 rearrangement, sequence reads were collapsed and filtered. For each sample, productive Simpson clonality was calculated as the square root of Simpson's diversity index over productive rearrangements. Drawn from immuneACCESS, this table holds only the in-frame rearrangements with V and J called that TCRdb kept. Clones are partly lost; checked studies trace under half to an unresolved V gene and leave the rest unexplained. That table gives V, J and clone size, and the DNA gave D and trimming. Present in this sample are around 180,000 clones, 82% of which were seen just once. The top ten hold more than 5% of the sample.

The sequenced sample consisted of peripheral blood. The receptor chain draws on TRBV28 and TRBJ2-7; the best D guess is TRBD1, with 6 bases matching. The origin of this receptor is a woman aged 30 to 39 with acute or convalescent COVID-19. The sequenced DNA: TGTGCCAGCAGTTTGTTCGGTGAGACAGGACCCTACGAGCAGTACTTC. Its product reads: CASSLFGETGPYEQYF.